The clone carrying this T cell receptor beta chain appeared once. Its antigen is not identified. The data derive from a study of shared clonotypes between healthy human individuals. V gave up 5 bases and J gave up 7 bases; unmatched junction bases: 13. The length of the CDR3 is 17 residues. Germline CDR1 reads MNHEY; CDR2 reads SMNVEV (reference sequence). Points from the study as a whole: Clonotypes that were shared across four donors made up roughly 5% of naive CD4 clonotypes.

Assay used: immunoSEQ multiplex PCR; TCRdb lists only in-frame clones, some missing. The sample has approximately 2,000,000 clones, 85% to 95% seen once. J is TRBJ2-1 and V is TRBV27, with TRBD2 identical over 11 bases. The sequencing input was naive CD4+ T cells from PBMCs. Subset noted: CD45RA+ positively selected. The receptor's source is a man aged 18 to 29 in good health. Some clones in this sample may be carry-over from other donors' samples. CDR3 DNA sequence: TGTGCCAGCAGTCCCCCTTGGGCTAGCGGGAGGTATAATGAGCAGTTCTTC. Translation: CASSPPWASGRYNEQFF.